The present entry profiles one T cell receptor beta chain with its context. The CDR3 has 17 amino acids. Trimming removed 2 bases from V and 4 bases from J; junction bases left unmatched: 7. Germline V gives CDR1 SGHNT, CDR2 YYREEE (reference sequence). These data originate in a study of B cell selection in AIRE deficiency. Sorting defined conventional CD4 T cells as CD4+CD127+. The table came from immunoSEQ multiplex PCR; TCRdb's copy has only in-frame clones and leaves some out. The table shows about 25,000 clones, with about 96% occurring only once. What was sequenced was CD4+CD127+ conventional T cells sorted from PBMCs. The rearrangement joins TRBV5-4 to TRBJ2-3; 13 bases fit TRBD2. The sequence was collected from a human donor in good health. The CDR3 nucleotides are TGTGCCAGCAGCTTCAAACTAGCGGGAGGGCCCCCAGATACGCAGTATTTT. Its translation: CASSFKLAGGPPDTQYF.